This T cell receptor beta chain was sequenced in a study of PD-1 blockade in mismatch repair-deficient tumors. Libraries were prepared by immunoSEQ multiplex PCR; TCRdb keeps only in-frame clonotypes and omits some of them. In the table there are approximately 15,000 clones, under 90% of which are singletons. V was shortened by 6 bases and J by 1 base, with 7 bases between the two germline ends. Per the germline V gene, CDR1 is KGHSH and CDR2 is LQKENI. The CDR3 spans 13 residues. This clone was observed a single time. What it binds is unknown. The time point here: roughly ten-day in vitro stimulation with candidate neoantigen peptide 5.

The sequence came from an adult with mismatch repair-deficient cancer. Sequences were derived from cells cultured in vitro, sampled from a patient treated with pembrolizumab. The rearrangement joins TRBV18 to TRBJ1-5; a possible D gene is TRBD1 (5 bases). Here the CDR3 DNA reads TGTGCCAGCTCCCGGGACAGCAATCAGCCCCAGCATTTT. It translates to CASSRDSNQPQHF.